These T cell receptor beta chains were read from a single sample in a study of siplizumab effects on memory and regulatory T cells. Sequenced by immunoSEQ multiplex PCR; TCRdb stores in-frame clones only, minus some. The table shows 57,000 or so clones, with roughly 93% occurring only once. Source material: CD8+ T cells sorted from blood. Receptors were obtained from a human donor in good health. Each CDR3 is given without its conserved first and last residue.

ASSSLGHEQF	TRBV5-4	TRBJ2-1
ASSWDVNEQF	TRBV5-8	TRBJ2-1
AWRQVATNEKLF	TRBV30	TRBJ1-4
ASSNLTGVNQETQY	TRBV5-1	TRBJ2-5
ASSANTGQGVRNYGYT	TRBV9	TRBJ1-2
ASSLSGGYGNTIY	TRBV7-3	TRBJ1-3
ASSTLFGGFTDTQY	TRBV28	TRBJ2-3
ASSAGQGQTFPLH	TRBV5-4	TRBJ1-6
ASSTAGGYT	TRBV6-5	TRBJ1-2
ASSLRQGLGTEAF	TRBV28	TRBJ1-1
ASSPRDSYNEQF	TRBV25-1	TRBJ2-1
ASSFDLNYGYT	TRBV7-9	TRBJ1-2
ASSSPRGTGELF	TRBV7-9	TRBJ2-2
ASSRTRGFDEQY	TRBV19	TRBJ2-7
ASYLSGPNTEAF	TRBV6-5	TRBJ1-1
ASSQGPLSEQY	TRBV14	TRBJ2-7